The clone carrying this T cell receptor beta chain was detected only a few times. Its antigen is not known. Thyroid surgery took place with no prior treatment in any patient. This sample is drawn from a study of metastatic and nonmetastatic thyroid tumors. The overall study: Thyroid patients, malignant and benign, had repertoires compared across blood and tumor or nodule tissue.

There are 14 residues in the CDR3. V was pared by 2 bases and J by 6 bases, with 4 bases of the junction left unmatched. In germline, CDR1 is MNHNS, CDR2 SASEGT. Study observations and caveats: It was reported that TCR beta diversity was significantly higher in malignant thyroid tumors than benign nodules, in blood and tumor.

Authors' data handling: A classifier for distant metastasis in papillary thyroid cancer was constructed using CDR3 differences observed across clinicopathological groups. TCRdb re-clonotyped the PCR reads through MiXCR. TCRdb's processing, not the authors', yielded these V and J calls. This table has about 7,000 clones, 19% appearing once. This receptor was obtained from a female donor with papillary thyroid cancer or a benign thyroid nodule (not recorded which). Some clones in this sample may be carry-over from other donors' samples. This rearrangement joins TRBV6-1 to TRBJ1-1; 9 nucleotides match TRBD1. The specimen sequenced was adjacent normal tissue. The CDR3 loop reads CASSERGQGPEAFF. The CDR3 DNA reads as TGTGCCAGCAGTGAAAGGGGACAGGGACCTGAAGCTTTCTTT.